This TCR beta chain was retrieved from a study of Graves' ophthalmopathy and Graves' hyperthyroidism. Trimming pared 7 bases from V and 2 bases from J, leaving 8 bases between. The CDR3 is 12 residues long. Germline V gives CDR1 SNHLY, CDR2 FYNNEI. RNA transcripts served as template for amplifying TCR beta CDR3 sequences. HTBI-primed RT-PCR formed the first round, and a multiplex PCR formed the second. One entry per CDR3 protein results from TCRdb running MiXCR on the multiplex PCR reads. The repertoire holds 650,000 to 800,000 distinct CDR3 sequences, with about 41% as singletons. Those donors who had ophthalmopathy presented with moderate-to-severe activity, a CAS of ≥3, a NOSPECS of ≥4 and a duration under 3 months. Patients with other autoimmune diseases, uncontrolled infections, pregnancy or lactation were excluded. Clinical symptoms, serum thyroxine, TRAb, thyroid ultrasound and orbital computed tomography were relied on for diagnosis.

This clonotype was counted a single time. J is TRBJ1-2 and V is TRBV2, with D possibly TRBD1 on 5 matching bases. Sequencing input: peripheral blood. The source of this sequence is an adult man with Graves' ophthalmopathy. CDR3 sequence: CASKGENYGYTF. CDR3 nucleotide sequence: TGTGCCAGCAAAGGGGAGAACTATGGCTACACCTTC.